One TCR beta chain is described in this entry. TCRdb's table, derived via immunoSEQ multiplex PCR, lists solely in-frame clones and lacks some. Among about 67,000 clones listed, 75% to 95% were seen once. The data derive from a study of T cell changes during pregnancy in multiple sclerosis. Germline V gene sequence: CDR1 KGHSH, CDR2 LQKENI. J gave up 3 bases and V 4 bases, and 3 bases lay outside the gene matches. This CDR3 region has 14 residues. V is TRBV18 and J is TRBJ2-7; TRBD1 agrees at 10 bases. The sample here was peripheral blood, taken in the first trimester of pregnancy. The clonotype originates from a female donor with multiple sclerosis, enrolled in a pregnancy study. The CDR3 DNA sequence: TGTGCCAGCTCACTAGGACAGGGGGGCTACGAGCAGTACTTC. Residues: CASSLGQGGYEQYF.